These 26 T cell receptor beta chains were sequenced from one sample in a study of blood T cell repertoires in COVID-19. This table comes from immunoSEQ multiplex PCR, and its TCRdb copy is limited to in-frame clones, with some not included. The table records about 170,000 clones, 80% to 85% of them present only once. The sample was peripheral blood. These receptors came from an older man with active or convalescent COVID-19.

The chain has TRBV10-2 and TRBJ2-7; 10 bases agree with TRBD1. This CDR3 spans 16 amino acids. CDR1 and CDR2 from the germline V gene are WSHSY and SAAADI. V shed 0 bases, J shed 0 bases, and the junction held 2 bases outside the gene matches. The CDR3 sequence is CASSESGTGASYEQYF. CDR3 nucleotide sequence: TGCGCCAGCAGTGAGTCCGGGACAGGGGCCTCCTACGAGCAGTACTTC.

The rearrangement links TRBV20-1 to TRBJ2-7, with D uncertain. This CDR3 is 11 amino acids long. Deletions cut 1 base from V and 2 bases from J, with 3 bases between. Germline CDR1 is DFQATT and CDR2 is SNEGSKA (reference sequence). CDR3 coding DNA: TGCAGTGCTAGAGTCACCTACGAGCAGTACTTC. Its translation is CSARVTYEQYF.

The DNA of the CDR3 is TGTGCTAGTGGCCTCTCCGGGACTAGCGGCACCTACAATGAGCAGTTCTTC. This codes for CASGLSGTSGTYNEQFF. This chain joins TRBV12-5 and TRBJ2-1, with 11 bases that match TRBD2. The germline gives CDR1 LGHNT, CDR2 FRNRAP. V shed 6 bases and J 2 bases; nucleotides not matched to a gene: 9. This CDR3 is built from 17 residues.

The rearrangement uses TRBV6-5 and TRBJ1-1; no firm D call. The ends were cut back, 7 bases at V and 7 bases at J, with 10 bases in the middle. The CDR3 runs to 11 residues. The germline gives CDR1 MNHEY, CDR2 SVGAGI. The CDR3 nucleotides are TGTGCCAGCACCACGGGGTTTGAAGCTTTCTTT. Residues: CASTTGFEAFF.

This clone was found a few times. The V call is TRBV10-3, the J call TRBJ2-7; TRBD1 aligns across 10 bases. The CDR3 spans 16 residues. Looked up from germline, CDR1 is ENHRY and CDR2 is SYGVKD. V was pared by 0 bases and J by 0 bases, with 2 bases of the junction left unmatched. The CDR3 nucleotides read TGTGCCATCAGTGAGTCTGGACAGGGGGGCTCCTACGAGCAGTACTTC. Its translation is CAISESGQGGSYEQYF.

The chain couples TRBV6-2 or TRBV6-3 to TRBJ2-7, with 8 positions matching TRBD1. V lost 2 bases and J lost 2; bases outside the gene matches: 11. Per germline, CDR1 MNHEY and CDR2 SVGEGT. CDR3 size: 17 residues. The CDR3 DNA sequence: TGTGCCAGCAGTTACACTTCGGACAGGGTGCGGACCTACGAGCAGTACTTC. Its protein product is CASSYTSDRVRTYEQYF.

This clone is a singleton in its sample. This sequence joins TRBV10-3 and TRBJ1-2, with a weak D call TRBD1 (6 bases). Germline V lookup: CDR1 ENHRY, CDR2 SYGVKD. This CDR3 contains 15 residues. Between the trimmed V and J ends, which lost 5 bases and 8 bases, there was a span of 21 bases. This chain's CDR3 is CAISPREDSEGGYTF. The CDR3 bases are TGTGCCATCAGTCCACGCGAGGACAGCGAGGGCGGCTACACCTTC.

CDR3 residues: CASSPPGGAGNTEAFF. CDR3 coding DNA: TGTGCCAGTAGTCCCCCGGGGGGGGCGGGGAACACTGAAGCTTTCTTT. The chain uses TRBV19 and TRBJ1-1, with D perhaps matching TRBD1 (6 bases). Looked up from germline, CDR1 is LNHDA and CDR2 is SQIVND (reference sequence). With 5 bases removed from V and 1 base from J, the gap between germline ends came to 17 bases. CDR3 length equals 16 residues.

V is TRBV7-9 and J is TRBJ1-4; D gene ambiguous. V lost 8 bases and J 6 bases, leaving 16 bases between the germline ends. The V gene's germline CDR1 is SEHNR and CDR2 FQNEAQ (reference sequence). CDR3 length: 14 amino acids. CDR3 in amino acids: CASVDDGRDEKLFF. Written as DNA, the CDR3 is TGTGCCAGCGTAGATGATGGGAGGGATGAAAAACTGTTTTTT.

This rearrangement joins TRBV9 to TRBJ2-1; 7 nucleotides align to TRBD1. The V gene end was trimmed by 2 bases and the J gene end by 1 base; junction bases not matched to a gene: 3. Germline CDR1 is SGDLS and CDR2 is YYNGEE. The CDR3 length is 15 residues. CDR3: CASSVMGQSYNEQFF. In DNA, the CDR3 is TGTGCCAGCAGCGTGATGGGACAGTCCTACAATGAGCAGTTCTTC.

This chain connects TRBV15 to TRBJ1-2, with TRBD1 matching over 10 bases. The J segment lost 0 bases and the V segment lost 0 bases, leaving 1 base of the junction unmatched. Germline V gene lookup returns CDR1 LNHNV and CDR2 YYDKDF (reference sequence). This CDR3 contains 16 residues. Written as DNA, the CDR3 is TGTGCCACCAGCAGAGAGACAGGGGGCTCTAACTATGGCTACACCTTC. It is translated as CATSRETGGSNYGYTF.

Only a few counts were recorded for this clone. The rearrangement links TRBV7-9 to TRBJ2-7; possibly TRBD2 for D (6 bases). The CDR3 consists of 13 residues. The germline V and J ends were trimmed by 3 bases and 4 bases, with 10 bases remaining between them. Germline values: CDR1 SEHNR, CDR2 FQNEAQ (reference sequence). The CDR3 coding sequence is TGTGCCAGCAGCTTCGGGACTTATTACGAGCAGTACTTC. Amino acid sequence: CASSFGTYYEQYF.

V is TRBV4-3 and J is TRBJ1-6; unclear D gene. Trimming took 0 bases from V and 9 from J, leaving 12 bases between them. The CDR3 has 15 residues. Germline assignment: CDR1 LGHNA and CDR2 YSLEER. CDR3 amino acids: CASSQDRGRSSPLHF. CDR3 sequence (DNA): TGCGCCAGCAGCCAAGATAGAGGTCGTTCTTCACCCCTCCACTTT.

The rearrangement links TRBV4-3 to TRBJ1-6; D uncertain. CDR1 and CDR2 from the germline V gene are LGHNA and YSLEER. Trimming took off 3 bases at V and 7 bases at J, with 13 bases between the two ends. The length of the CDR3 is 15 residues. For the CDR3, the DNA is TGCGCCAGCAGCCAGAGGGTGGGAGGGAATTCACCCCTCCACTTT. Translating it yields CASSQRVGGNSPLHF.

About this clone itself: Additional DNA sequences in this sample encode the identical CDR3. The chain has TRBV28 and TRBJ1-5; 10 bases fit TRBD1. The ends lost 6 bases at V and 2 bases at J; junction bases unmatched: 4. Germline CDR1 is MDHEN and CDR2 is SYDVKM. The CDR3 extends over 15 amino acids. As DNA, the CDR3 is TGTGCCAGCAGCTCTGGACAGGGGGGCAATCAGCCCCAGCATTTT. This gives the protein CASSSGQGGNQPQHF.

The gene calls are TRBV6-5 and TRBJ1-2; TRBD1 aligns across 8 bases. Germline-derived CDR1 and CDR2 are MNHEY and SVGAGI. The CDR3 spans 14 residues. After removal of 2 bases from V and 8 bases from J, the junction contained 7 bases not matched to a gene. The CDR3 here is CASSYTGQGLGYTF. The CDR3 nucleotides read TGTGCCAGCAGTTACACCGGACAGGGCCTAGGCTACACCTTC.

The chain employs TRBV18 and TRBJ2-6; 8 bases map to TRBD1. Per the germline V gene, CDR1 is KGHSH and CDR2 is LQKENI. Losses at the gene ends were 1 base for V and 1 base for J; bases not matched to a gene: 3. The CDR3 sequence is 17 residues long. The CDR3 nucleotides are TGTGCCAGCTCACCACAGCAGGGGGCTTCTGGGGCCAACGTCCTGACTTTC. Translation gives CASSPQQGASGANVLTF. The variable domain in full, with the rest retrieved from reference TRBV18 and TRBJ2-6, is NAGVMQNPRHLVRRRGQEARLRCSPMKGHSHVYWYRQLPEEGLKFMVYLQKENIIDESGMPKERFSAEFPKEGPSILRIQQVVRGDSAAYFCASSPQQGASGANVLTFGAGSRLTVL.

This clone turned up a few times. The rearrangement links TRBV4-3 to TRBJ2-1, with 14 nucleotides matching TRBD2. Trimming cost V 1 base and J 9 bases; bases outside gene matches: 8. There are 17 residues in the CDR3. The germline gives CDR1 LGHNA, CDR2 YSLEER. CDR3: CASSQVPGLAGVGEQFF. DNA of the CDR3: TGCGCCAGCAGCCAAGTCCCGGGACTAGCGGGAGTTGGTGAGCAGTTCTTC.

CDR3 in DNA: TGTGCCAGCAAACTTCCGGGACTAATGACGCAGTACTTC. As protein: CASKLPGLMTQYF. The chain joins TRBV28 to TRBJ2-7; TRBD2 matches 7 bases. The CDR3 has 13 residues. The trim removed 7 bases at V and 9 bases at J, leaving 12 bases unmatched. Germline CDR1 MDHEN, CDR2 SYDVKM.

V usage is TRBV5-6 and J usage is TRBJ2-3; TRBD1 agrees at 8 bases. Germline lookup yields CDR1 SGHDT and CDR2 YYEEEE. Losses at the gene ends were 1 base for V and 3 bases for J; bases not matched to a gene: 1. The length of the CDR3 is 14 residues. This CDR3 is CASSLRQGTDTQYF. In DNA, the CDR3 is TGTGCCAGCAGCTTGAGACAGGGGACAGATACGCAGTATTTT.

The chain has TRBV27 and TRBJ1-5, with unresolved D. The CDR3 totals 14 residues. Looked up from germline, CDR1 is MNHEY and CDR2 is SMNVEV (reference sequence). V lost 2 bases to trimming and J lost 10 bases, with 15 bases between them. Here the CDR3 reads CASSLARGFGPQHF. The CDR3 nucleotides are TGTGCCAGCAGTTTAGCCAGAGGGTTCGGACCCCAGCATTTT.

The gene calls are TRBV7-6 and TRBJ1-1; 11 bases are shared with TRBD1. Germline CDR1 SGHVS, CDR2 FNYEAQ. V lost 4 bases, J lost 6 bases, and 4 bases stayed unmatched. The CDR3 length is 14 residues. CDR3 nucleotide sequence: TGTGCCAGCAGCTCCCGGGACAGGGGGGCTGAAGCTTTCTTT. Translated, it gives CASSSRDRGAEAFF.

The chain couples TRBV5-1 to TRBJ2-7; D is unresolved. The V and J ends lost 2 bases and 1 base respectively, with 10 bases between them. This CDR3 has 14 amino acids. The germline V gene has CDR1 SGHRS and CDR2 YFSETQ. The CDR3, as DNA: TGCGCCAGCAGCTTCTGGGCCACGTCCTACGAGCAGTACTTC. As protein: CASSFWATSYEQYF.

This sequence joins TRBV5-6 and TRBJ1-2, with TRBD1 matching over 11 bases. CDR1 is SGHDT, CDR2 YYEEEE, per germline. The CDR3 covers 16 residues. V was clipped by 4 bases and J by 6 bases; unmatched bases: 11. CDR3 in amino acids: CASSRSLDRGQNGYTF. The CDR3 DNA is TGTGCCAGCAGCCGTTCTCTGGACAGGGGGCAGAATGGCTACACCTTC.

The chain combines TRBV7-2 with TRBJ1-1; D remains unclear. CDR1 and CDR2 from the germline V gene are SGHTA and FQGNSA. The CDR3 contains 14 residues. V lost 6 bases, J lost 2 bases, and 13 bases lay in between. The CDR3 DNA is TGTGCCAGCAGGGCGGACTGGGCAAACACTGAAGCTTTCTTT. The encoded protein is CASRADWANTEAFF.

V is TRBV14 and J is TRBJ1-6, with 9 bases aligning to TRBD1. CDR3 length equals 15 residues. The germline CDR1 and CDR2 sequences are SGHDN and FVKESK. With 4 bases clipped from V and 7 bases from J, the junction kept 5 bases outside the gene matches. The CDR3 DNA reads TGTGCCAGCAGCCCACACAGGGGGCTGAATTCACCCCTCCACTTT. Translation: CASSPHRGLNSPLHF.